This T cell receptor (beta chain) originates from a study of tumor and adjacent non-tumor tissue in lung cancer. Study-wide findings and caveats: Tumor tissue had significantly higher TCR diversity than normal lung.

Trimming took 5 bases from V and 7 from J, leaving 11 bases between them. CDR3 length equals 13 residues. Per the germline V gene, CDR1 is SGHAT and CDR2 is FQNNGV. The template was RNA from unsorted bulk tissue. The library came from three nested PCR rounds adapted from ARM-PCR protocols. Each CDR3 protein is one row after TCRdb ran MiXCR on the multiplex PCR reads. The repertoire consists of 200,000 to 250,000 distinct CDR3 sequences, with about 71% occurring once and the leading ten covering around 25%. The table lists this clonotype with many counts. The antigen is unknown. The gene calls are TRBV11-2 and TRBJ2-2, with unresolved D. Sequencing used lung tumor tissue. This TCR was sampled from a man in his 60s with non-small cell lung cancer. The CDR3 spells CASSNTWGGELFF. CDR3 sequence (DNA): TGTGCCAGCAGCAATACCTGGGGCGGGGAGCTGTTTTTT.